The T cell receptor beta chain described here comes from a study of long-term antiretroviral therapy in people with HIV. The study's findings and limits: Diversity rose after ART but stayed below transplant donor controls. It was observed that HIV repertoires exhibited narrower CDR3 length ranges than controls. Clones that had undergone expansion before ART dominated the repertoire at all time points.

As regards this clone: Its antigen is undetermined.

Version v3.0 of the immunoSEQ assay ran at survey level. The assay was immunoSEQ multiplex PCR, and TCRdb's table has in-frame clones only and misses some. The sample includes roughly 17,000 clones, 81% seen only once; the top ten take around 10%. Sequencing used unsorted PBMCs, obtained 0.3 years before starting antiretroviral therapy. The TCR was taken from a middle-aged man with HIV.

CDR3 protein: CASSLGAGRNSPLHF. CDR3 coding DNA: TGTGCCAGCAGCTTGGGGGCAGGGAGAAATTCACCCCTCCACTTT. This rearrangement joins TRBV5-6 to TRBJ1-6; D is perhaps TRBD1 (5 bases). Germline V gene data show CDR1 as SGHDT and CDR2 as YYEEEE. V gave up 0 bases and J gave up 7 bases, with 11 bases separating them. The CDR3 loop spans 15 amino acids. The full variable domain, in which reference TRBV5-6 and TRBJ1-6 provide the parts outside the CDR3, is DAGVTQSPTHLIKTRGQQVTLRCSPKSGHDTVSWYQQALGQGPQFIFQYYEEEERQRGNFPDRFSGHQFPNYSSELNVNALLLGDSALYLCASSLGAGRNSPLHFGNGTRLTVT.